The T cell receptor beta chain described here comes from a study of cytomegalovirus exposure and HLA in healthy donors. Study results and caveats: The authors later linked a missense DCLRE1C variant to TCR beta V- and J-gene trimming. It was in a later analysis that TCR association rates were seen to vary by HLA locus, highest for DRB1 and lowest for HLA-C.

The PCR employed 60 Vbeta primers together with 13 Jbeta primers. Using immunoSEQ multiplex PCR, the repertoire was profiled, and TCRdb retains in-frame clones only, with some absent. The sample has around 67,000 clones; approximately 74% are singletons. In regard to this clone: What it binds is not known.

The CDR3 consists of 14 residues. The germline V gene encodes CDR1 SEHNR and CDR2 FQNEAQ (reference sequence). V shed 3 bases and J 9 bases; nucleotides not matched to a gene: 7. What was sequenced was PBMCs. The chain couples TRBV7-9 to TRBJ2-2; TRBD2 matches at 7 bases. This TCR came from a woman in her twenties or thirties in good health and CMV-seropositive. CDR3 sequence (DNA): TGTGCCAGCAGCTTGGCTAGCGGTGGTAGGGAGCTGTTTTTT. Encoded protein: CASSLASGGRELFF. The variable domain in full, with the rest retrieved from reference TRBV7-9 and TRBJ2-2, is DTGVSQNPRHKITKRGQNVTFRCDPISEHNRLYWYRQTLGQGPEFLTYFQNEAQLEKSRLLSDRFSAERPKGSFSTLEIQRTEQGDSAMYLCASSLASGGRELFFGEGSRLTVL.